This is a list of T cell receptor beta chains from one sample in a study of CD8 T cells in Susac syndrome. TCRdb passed the immunoSEQ multiplex PCR reads through MiXCR, listing each CDR3 protein once. The data contain tens of thousands of distinct CDR3 sequences, approximately 94% of them seen just once; the ten biggest clones take up less than 0.3%. Sequenced: CD8+ T cells from PBMCs. The source is a human donor in good health. Each CDR3 is given without its conserved first and last residue. The order of the fields is J gene, V gene, CDR3 protein.

J gene: TRBJ1-2; V gene: TRBV4-1; CDR3 protein: ASSHLTLSTNYGYT
J gene: TRBJ2-1; V gene: TRBV4-1; CDR3 protein: ASSQVGWDEQF
J gene: TRBJ1-2; V gene: TRBV9; CDR3 protein: ASSVGRDGMTYGYT
J gene: TRBJ2-1; V gene: TRBV7-8; CDR3 protein: ASSLDSGNEQF
J gene: TRBJ2-7; V gene: TRBV9; CDR3 protein: ASSVELRGGEDEQY
J gene: TRBJ1-1; V gene: TRBV13; CDR3 protein: ASSGQGGDTEAF
J gene: TRBJ2-1; V gene: TRBV20-1; CDR3 protein: SAGWNEQF
J gene: TRBJ1-1; V gene: TRBV28; CDR3 protein: ASIPRVKNTEAF
J gene: TRBJ2-1; V gene: TRBV3-1; CDR3 protein: ASSHGQGELEQF
J gene: TRBJ2-5; V gene: TRBV5-6; CDR3 protein: ASSLSPTDSFWDQETQY
J gene: TRBJ2-7; V gene: TRBV29-1; CDR3 protein: SVDGRGYEQY
J gene: TRBJ1-2; V gene: TRBV9; CDR3 protein: ASRDGTGTNYGYT
J gene: TRBJ2-5; V gene: TRBV21-1; CDR3 protein: ASSKGPSLQETQY
J gene: TRBJ2-1; V gene: TRBV4-1; CDR3 protein: ASSQVRGREQF
J gene: TRBJ2-5; V gene: TRBV13; CDR3 protein: ASSSGLADRGTQY
J gene: TRBJ2-7; V gene: TRBV20-1; CDR3 protein: SARQGSYEQY
J gene: TRBJ2-4; V gene: TRBV27; CDR3 protein: ASSTSPGQINIQY
J gene: TRBJ2-6; V gene: TRBV12-5; CDR3 protein: ASGLTAGDGANVLT
J gene: TRBJ1-1; V gene: TRBV6-5; CDR3 protein: ASSYGVAEAF
J gene: TRBJ1-1; V gene: TRBV19; CDR3 protein: ASSMGGPTEAF
J gene: TRBJ2-1; V gene: TRBV4-3; CDR3 protein: ASSQDPSGGTYNEQF
J gene: TRBJ1-2; V gene: TRBV5-1; CDR3 protein: ASSSRGAPTGYT
J gene: TRBJ2-1; V gene: TRBV9; CDR3 protein: ASSVEAGVSDEQF
J gene: TRBJ1-1; V gene: TRBV9; CDR3 protein: ASSVIPGPRDTEAF
J gene: TRBJ2-6; V gene: TRBV7-9; CDR3 protein: ASSPGGFSGANVLT
J gene: TRBJ2-5; V gene: TRBV2; CDR3 protein: ATGMTDLNQETQY
J gene: TRBJ2-5; V gene: TRBV27; CDR3 protein: ASSLSSTGFGETQY
J gene: TRBJ2-1; V gene: TRBV15; CDR3 protein: ATSRRGTANEQF
J gene: TRBJ1-1; V gene: TRBV12-3/TRBV12-4; CDR3 protein: ASSRGRTEAF
J gene: TRBJ1-1; V gene: TRBV5-4; CDR3 protein: ASSLSVSTEAF
J gene: TRBJ1-5; V gene: TRBV7-9; CDR3 protein: ASSLALPHQPQH
J gene: TRBJ2-3; V gene: TRBV20-1; CDR3 protein: SDGRATDTQY
J gene: TRBJ1-1; V gene: TRBV4-1; CDR3 protein: ASRRADTLNTEAF
J gene: TRBJ2-3; V gene: TRBV27; CDR3 protein: ASSFSGQVTDTQY
J gene: TRBJ1-5; V gene: TRBV27; CDR3 protein: ASSLLGQGAGQPQH
J gene: TRBJ1-4; V gene: TRBV4-1; CDR3 protein: ASSPRTVGEKLF
J gene: TRBJ1-1; V gene: TRBV6-1; CDR3 protein: AAREHMNTEAF
J gene: TRBJ1-2; V gene: TRBV4-1; CDR3 protein: ASSQEKDGNYGYT
J gene: TRBJ2-1; V gene: TRBV14; CDR3 protein: ASSQDWQPSSYNEQF
J gene: TRBJ1-2; V gene: TRBV29-1; CDR3 protein: SVMDGAYGYT
J gene: TRBJ2-7; V gene: TRBV7-9; CDR3 protein: ASSLSSGINEQY
J gene: TRBJ2-5; V gene: TRBV5-1; CDR3 protein: ASKNKLVKETQY